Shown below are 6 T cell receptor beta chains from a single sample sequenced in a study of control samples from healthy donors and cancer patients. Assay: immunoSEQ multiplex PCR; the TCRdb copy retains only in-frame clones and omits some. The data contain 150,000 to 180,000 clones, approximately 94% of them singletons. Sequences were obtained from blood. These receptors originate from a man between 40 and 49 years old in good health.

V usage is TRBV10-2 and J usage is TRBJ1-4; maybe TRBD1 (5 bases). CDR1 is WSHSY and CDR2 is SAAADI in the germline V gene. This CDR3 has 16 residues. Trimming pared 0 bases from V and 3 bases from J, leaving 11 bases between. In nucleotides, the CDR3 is TGCGCCAGCAGTGAGTCGGGATGGGGACCTAATGAAAAACTGTTTTTT. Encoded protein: CASSESGWGPNEKLFF.

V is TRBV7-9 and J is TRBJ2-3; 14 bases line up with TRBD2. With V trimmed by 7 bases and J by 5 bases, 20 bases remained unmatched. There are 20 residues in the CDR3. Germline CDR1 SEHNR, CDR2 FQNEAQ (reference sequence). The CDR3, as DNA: TGTGCCAGCACCCCCCCCGGGACTAGCGGGGGACCCCGATGGGGAGATACGCAGTATTTT. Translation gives CASTPPGTSGGPRWGDTQYF.

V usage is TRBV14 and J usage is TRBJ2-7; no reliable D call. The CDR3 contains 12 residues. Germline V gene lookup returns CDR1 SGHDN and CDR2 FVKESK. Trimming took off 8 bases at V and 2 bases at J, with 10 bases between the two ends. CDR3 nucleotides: TGTGCCAGCGGCCCTGTTGCCTACGAGCAGTACTTC. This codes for CASGPVAYEQYF.

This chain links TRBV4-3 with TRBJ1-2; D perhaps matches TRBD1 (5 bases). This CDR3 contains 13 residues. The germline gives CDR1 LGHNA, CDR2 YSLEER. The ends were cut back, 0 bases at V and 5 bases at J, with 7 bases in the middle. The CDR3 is CASSQDRAYGYTF. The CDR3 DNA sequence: TGCGCCAGCAGCCAAGACAGGGCATATGGCTACACCTTC.

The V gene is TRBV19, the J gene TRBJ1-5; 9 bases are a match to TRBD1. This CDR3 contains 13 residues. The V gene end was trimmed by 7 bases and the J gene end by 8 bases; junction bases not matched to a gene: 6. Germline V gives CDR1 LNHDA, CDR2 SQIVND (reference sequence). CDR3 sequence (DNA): TGTGCCAGTAATAACAGGGGGCAGGAGCCCCAGCATTTT. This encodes CASNNRGQEPQHF.

CDR3 region: CASGLYSLNSPLHF. The CDR3 DNA reads as TGTGCTAGTGGTTTGTACAGTTTAAATTCACCCCTCCACTTT. V gene TRBV12-5 combines with J gene TRBJ1-6; unclear D gene. Trimming cost V 2 bases and J 7 bases, with 9 bases left between them. Germline CDR1 is LGHNT and CDR2 is FRNRAP. This CDR3 is built from 14 residues. The full variable domain, rest sourced from reference TRBV12-5 and TRBJ1-6, is DARVTQTPRHKVTEMGQEVTMRCQPILGHNTVFWYRQTMMQGLELLAYFRNRAPLDDSGMPKDRFSAEMPDATLATLKIQPSEPRDSAVYFCASGLYSLNSPLHFGNGTRLTVT.